These 29 T cell receptor beta chains were sequenced from one sample in a study of blood T cell repertoires in COVID-19. TCRdb's table, derived via immunoSEQ multiplex PCR, lists solely in-frame clones and lacks some. The table lists a few hundred thousand clones, roughly 88% of them singletons. Input material: peripheral blood. The source of these receptors is a man aged 18 to 29 with active or convalescent COVID-19.

V gene TRBV5-4 combines with J gene TRBJ1-1; D ambiguous. CDR3 length equals 16 residues. V was trimmed by 4 bases and J by 3 bases, leaving 19 bases between them. In germline, CDR1 is SGHNT, CDR2 YYREEE (reference sequence). CDR3 in DNA: TGTGCCAGCAGCCCGACTGGTCCCGAACGCCACACTGAAGCTTTCTTT. Amino acid sequence: CASSPTGPERHTEAFF.

The chain has TRBV7-3 and TRBJ2-2, with a tentative D call TRBD2 (6 bases). Germline V gene data show CDR1 as SGHTA and CDR2 as FQGTGA. V was shortened by 2 bases and J by 3 bases, with 13 bases between the two germline ends. This CDR3 contains 16 residues. This CDR3 reads CASSLSGDRDTGELFF. Written as DNA, the CDR3 is TGTGCCAGCAGCTTATCGGGGGACCGCGACACCGGGGAGCTGTTTTTT.

The chain couples TRBV5-1 to TRBJ1-1; the D is unclear. The V and J ends lost 2 bases and 2 bases respectively, with 13 bases between them. Germline lookup yields CDR1 SGHRS and CDR2 YFSETQ. This CDR3 contains 15 residues. The CDR3 here is CASSFDTGENTEAFF. The CDR3 coding sequence is TGCGCCAGCAGCTTCGACACCGGGGAAAACACTGAAGCTTTCTTT.

This clone was counted a few times. The chain carries TRBV11-2 and TRBJ1-1, with 9 positions matching TRBD1. Germline-derived CDR1 and CDR2 are SGHAT and FQNNGV. The CDR3 length is 12 residues. V lost 3 bases, J lost 11 bases, and 4 bases stayed unmatched. The CDR3, as DNA: TGTGCCAGCAGCTTTGGACAGGGGCGGGCTTTCTTT. Translated: CASSFGQGRAFF.

A few counts support this clone. V and J are TRBV7-8 and TRBJ2-7, with 7 nucleotides matching TRBD1. This CDR3 contains 16 residues. V lost 1 base, J lost 7 bases, and 13 bases stayed unmatched. In germline, CDR1 is SGHVS, CDR2 FQNEAQ. CDR3 DNA sequence: TGTGCCAGCAGCTTAGTTAGACAGGGTCAGTCGGGAGAGCAGTACTTC. It codes for CASSLVRQGQSGEQYF.

This rearrangement joins TRBV7-9 to TRBJ2-1; TRBD2 matches at 11 bases. Germline assignment: CDR1 SEHNR and CDR2 FQNEAQ (reference sequence). This CDR3 comprises 15 residues. The junction had 14 bases not matched to a gene; V was cut back by 10 bases and J by 9 bases. CDR3 region: CATLPSGGYLGEQFF. For the CDR3, the DNA is TGTGCCACCCTTCCTAGCGGGGGGTACCTAGGTGAGCAGTTCTTC.

This chain joins TRBV6-5 and TRBJ1-2, with TRBD1 as a possible D gene (5 bases). The germline gives CDR1 MNHEY, CDR2 SVGAGI. Trimming removed 5 bases at V and 0 bases at J, with 10 bases between. This CDR3 spans 14 amino acids. The CDR3 protein is CASSLDSTNYGYTF. The CDR3 DNA sequence: TGTGCCAGCAGTCTAGACAGTACTAACTATGGCTACACCTTC.

The rearrangement links TRBV29-1 to TRBJ1-5; 8 nucleotides line up with TRBD1. J was trimmed by 6 bases and V by 5 bases; bases with no gene match: 9. From germline, CDR1 is SQVTM and CDR2 ANQGSEA. The CDR3 has 14 residues. This CDR3 reads CSVLDRDGGQPQHF. The CDR3 DNA reads TGCAGCGTTCTGGACAGGGACGGTGGTCAGCCCCAGCATTTT.

The rearrangement uses TRBV10-3 and TRBJ1-5; 9 bases align to TRBD1. Germline V lookup: CDR1 ENHRY, CDR2 SYGVKD. With 7 bases clipped from V and 9 bases from J, the junction kept 19 bases outside the gene matches. The CDR3 sequence is 17 residues long. The CDR3 protein is CAITGPGTGSRGGPQHF. The CDR3 nucleotides read TGTGCCATCACCGGTCCCGGGACAGGGAGTCGCGGAGGGCCCCAGCATTTT.

This rearrangement joins TRBV5-4 to TRBJ2-5, with D perhaps TRBD2 (5 bases). The V gene's germline CDR1 is SGHNT and CDR2 YYREEE (reference sequence). Trimming removed 2 bases from V and 1 base from J, with 12 bases in between. The CDR3 is 15 amino acids. The CDR3 reads CASSFTGSAQETQYF. DNA of the CDR3: TGTGCCAGCAGCTTTACGGGGAGCGCCCAAGAGACCCAGTACTTC. Full variable domain (rest looked up from reference TRBV5-4 and TRBJ2-5): ETGVTQSPTHLIKTRGQQVTLRCSSQSGHNTVSWYQQALGQGPQFIFQYYREEENGRGNFPPRFSGLQFPNYSSELNVNALELDDSALYLCASSFTGSAQETQYFGPGTRLLVL.

The rearrangement uses TRBV5-1 and TRBJ1-5; D remains unclear. Trimming removed 0 bases from V and 5 bases from J, with 6 bases in between. The CDR3 is 13 residues long. From germline, CDR1 is SGHRS and CDR2 YFSETQ. In nucleotides, the CDR3 is TGCGCCAGCAGCTTGGACGTAGATCAGCCCCAGCATTTT. Translation: CASSLDVDQPQHF.

The chain couples TRBV19 to TRBJ2-4; TRBD1 agrees at 7 bases. The V gene end was trimmed by 4 bases and the J gene end by 0 bases; junction bases not matched to a gene: 6. The CDR3 length is 16 residues. Germline V gene lookup returns CDR1 LNHDA and CDR2 SQIVND (reference sequence). CDR3 sequence reads: CASSKGTVLAKNIQYF. The CDR3 DNA reads TGTGCCAGTAGTAAAGGGACAGTGCTAGCCAAAAACATTCAGTACTTC.

The rearrangement links TRBV9 to TRBJ1-5, with 8 bases identical to TRBD1. After removal of 3 bases from V and 8 bases from J, the junction contained 13 bases not matched to a gene. The CDR3 has 16 amino acids. Looked up from germline, CDR1 is SGDLS and CDR2 is YYNGEE. DNA for the CDR3: TGTGCCAGCAGCGAAGGTTCGGGGGACAGGAGAGAGCCCCAGCATTTT. This encodes CASSEGSGDRREPQHF.

For the CDR3, the DNA is TGTGCCAGCAGCCAAGATTTTTTGGCTAGCGGGCGAAAGAACACCGGGGAGCTGTTTTTT. It is translated as CASSQDFLASGRKNTGELFF. V and J are TRBV3-1 (or the pseudogene TRBV3-2) and TRBJ2-2; TRBD2 agrees at 8 bases. Germline V gene sequence: CDR1 LGHDT, CDR2 YNNKEL (reference sequence). The CDR3 contains 20 residues. V gave up 0 bases and J gave up 1 base; unmatched junction bases: 13.

The chain joins TRBV18 to TRBJ1-2; 7 nucleotides match TRBD1. With 5 bases clipped from V and 4 bases from J, the junction kept 7 bases outside the gene matches. Germline CDR1 KGHSH, CDR2 LQKENI. This CDR3 spans 14 amino acids. The CDR3 DNA follows: TGTGCCAGCTCAGCACTACAGGGGCGCTATGGCTACACCTTC. Translating it yields CASSALQGRYGYTF. Full variable domain (outside the CDR3, taken from reference TRBV18 and TRBJ1-2): NAGVMQNPRHLVRRRGQEARLRCSPMKGHSHVYWYRQLPEEGLKFMVYLQKENIIDESGMPKERFSAEFPKEGPSILRIQQVVRGDSAAYFCASSALQGRYGYTFGSGTRLTVV.

The V call is TRBV10-2, the J call TRBJ2-5, with TRBD2 matching 7 bases. Germline assignment: CDR1 WSHSY and CDR2 SAAADI. CDR3 length: 12 amino acids. The V and J ends lost 10 bases and 10 bases, in that order; junction bases with no gene match: 12. The DNA of the CDR3 is TGCGCCACCGGGGCGGGGGTTCGTGACCAGTACTTC. Translating it yields CATGAGVRDQYF.

This clone has more than one count but fewer than ten. The chain is built from TRBV6-4 and TRBJ2-2, with D possibly being TRBD2 (5 bases). Per the germline V gene, CDR1 is MRHNA and CDR2 is SNTAGT. V was trimmed by 3 bases and J by 10 bases, leaving 18 bases between them. CDR3 length: 15 amino acids. The CDR3 bases are TGTGCCAGCAGTGAATCACCTAGCCCCGGGCAGGAGCTGTTTTTT. It yields the protein CASSESPSPGQELFF.

The V gene is TRBV9, the J gene TRBJ1-3, with 11 positions matching TRBD1. V was clipped by 3 bases and J by 0 bases; unmatched bases: 8. Germline CDR1 is SGDLS and CDR2 is YYNGEE. The CDR3 contains 18 residues. CDR3 sequence: CASSAPGQGGNSGNTIYF. Written as DNA, the CDR3 is TGTGCCAGCAGCGCTCCGGGACAGGGGGGAAACTCTGGAAACACCATATATTTT.

This clone came up once. The chain recombines TRBV9 with TRBJ2-1; TRBD1 matches 11 bases. J lost 7 bases, V lost 3 bases, and 9 bases had no gene match. Germline V gene lookup returns CDR1 SGDLS and CDR2 YYNGEE. There are 16 residues in the CDR3. CDR3 nucleotide sequence: TGTGCCAGCAGCGCCAACCGGGACAGGGGGATGAATGAGCAGTTCTTC. Its protein product is CASSANRDRGMNEQFF. Filled out from reference TRBV9 and TRBJ2-1, the complete variable domain reads DSGVTQTPKHLITATGQRVTLRCSPRSGDLSVYWYQQSLDQGLQFLIQYYNGEERAKGNILERFSAQQFPDLHSELNLSSLELGDSALYFCASSANRDRGMNEQFFGPGTRLTVL.

A single count supports this clone. The DNA for the CDR3 is TGCGCCAGCAGCCAAGGGGACAGCACAACCTATCGGGGCTACACCTTC. Translating it yields CASSQGDSTTYRGYTF. The chain links TRBV4-1 to TRBJ1-2, with TRBD1 matching over 7 bases. Germline V CDR1 and CDR2: MGHRA, YSYEKL. The CDR3 is 16 amino acids. V lost 1 base to trimming and J lost 8 bases; unmatched junction nucleotides: 13.

The chain recombines TRBV16 with TRBJ1-6; D uncertain. Germline V CDR1 and CDR2: KGHSY, FQNENV. The CDR3 length is 13 residues. V was clipped by 2 bases and J by 10 bases, with 9 bases between them. CDR3 bases: TGTGCCAGCAGCCAAACAAACGGGTCACCCCTCCACTTT. This encodes CASSQTNGSPLHF.

The chain has TRBV6-5 and TRBJ1-5; D gene unclear. The V end lost 7 bases, the J end lost 5 bases, and 15 bases lay between the germline ends. CDR1 and CDR2 from the germline V gene are MNHEY and SVGAGI. This CDR3 region has 14 residues. The CDR3 region has the DNA TGTGCCAGCACCTCGGGGAGGGCGGATCAGCCCCAGCATTTT. This gives the protein CASTSGRADQPQHF.

The chain employs TRBV4-1 and TRBJ1-5; no clear D. Germline V CDR1 and CDR2: MGHRA, YSYEKL. With 1 base removed from V and 4 bases from J, the gap between germline ends came to 8 bases. This CDR3 has 14 amino acids. The CDR3 is CASSQVPGNQPQHF. The CDR3, as DNA: TGCGCCAGCAGCCAAGTGCCAGGAAATCAGCCCCAGCATTTT.

V and J are TRBV6-2 or TRBV6-3 and TRBJ2-3; TRBD2 matches at 8 bases. Trimming took 5 bases from V and 8 from J; bases not matched to a gene: 6. The germline gives CDR1 MNHEY, CDR2 SVGEGT. CDR3 length equals 13 residues. CDR3 nucleotide sequence: TGTGCCAGCAGTCGGGGCGGGGGGAGTACGCAGTATTTT. Translation gives CASSRGGGSTQYF.

The chain combines TRBV25-1 with TRBJ2-5; 9 bases match TRBD1. Germline trimming cut 5 bases from V and 4 bases from J; bases unmatched to any gene: 8. In germline, CDR1 is MGHDK, CDR2 SYGVNS. The CDR3 runs to 15 residues. The CDR3 nucleotides read TGTGCCAGCAGTACTTTCGGGACAGGGTTAGAGACCCAGTACTTC. Its translation: CASSTFGTGLETQYF.

The rearrangement joins TRBV28 to TRBJ2-2; unclear D gene. The CDR3 consists of 20 residues. Trimming shortened V by 1 base and J by 5 bases, and 26 bases separated the two germline ends. Germline V gene data show CDR1 as MDHEN and CDR2 as SYDVKM. The CDR3 loop is CASSLLVPKSSYVVTGELFF. The DNA of the CDR3 is TGTGCCAGCAGTTTATTAGTACCGAAATCTTCTTATGTTGTAACCGGGGAGCTGTTTTTT.

V gene TRBV5-1 combines with J gene TRBJ1-2; D is unresolved. CDR1 is SGHRS and CDR2 is YFSETQ in the germline V gene. The length of the CDR3 is 12 residues. V was pared by 7 bases and J by 5 bases, with 12 bases between. The CDR3 loop is CASRRAGYGYTF. The CDR3 DNA reads TGCGCCAGCCGGAGGGCCGGTTATGGCTACACCTTC.

J is TRBJ1-2 and V is TRBV9; TRBD1 agrees at 7 bases. The V and J ends lost 4 bases and 4 bases, in that order; junction bases with no gene match: 7. Germline V CDR1 and CDR2: SGDLS, YYNGEE. The CDR3 consists of 14 residues. Here the CDR3 DNA reads TGTGCCAGCAGCCCGCAGGACAGGTCCTATGGCTACACCTTC. It translates to CASSPQDRSYGYTF. The entire variable domain, with the rest obtained from reference TRBV9 and TRBJ1-2, is as follows: DSGVTQTPKHLITATGQRVTLRCSPRSGDLSVYWYQQSLDQGLQFLIQYYNGEERAKGNILERFSAQQFPDLHSELNLSSLELGDSALYFCASSPQDRSYGYTFGSGTRLTVV.

The chain is built from TRBV19 and TRBJ2-4; TRBD1 might be the D (5 bases). Germline CDR1 is LNHDA and CDR2 is SQIVND (reference sequence). V lost 4 bases and J lost 5, with 12 bases in between. The CDR3 is 14 residues long. The CDR3 here is CASSRGQAENIQYF. Written as DNA, the CDR3 is TGTGCCAGTAGTAGAGGACAAGCAGAAAACATTCAGTACTTC. The complete variable domain, with remaining parts taken from reference TRBV19 and TRBJ2-4, reads DGGITQSPKYLFRKEGQNVTLSCEQNLNHDAMYWYRQDPGQGLRLIYYSQIVNDFQKGDIAEGYSVSREKKESFPLTVTSAQKNPTAFYLCASSRGQAENIQYFGAGTRLSVL.